The 11 T cell receptor beta chains in this list originate from one sample, sequenced in a study of cytomegalovirus exposure and HLA in healthy donors. Amplification used 60 Vbeta primers and 13 Jbeta primers. Here immunoSEQ multiplex PCR was the method, and the copy in TCRdb shows in-frame clones only, minus some. The listing contains approximately 20,000 clones. Sequenced sample: PBMCs. These TCRs come from a man in his 60s in good health and CMV-seropositive.

The genes are TRBV11-2 and TRBJ1-2, with 7 bases fitting TRBD1. Germline V gene lookup returns CDR1 SGHAT and CDR2 FQNNGV. With 4 bases clipped from V and 4 bases from J, the junction kept 6 bases outside the gene matches. This CDR3 is 14 amino acids long. The DNA for the CDR3 is TGTGCCAGCAGCTGGGCAGGGGGTAGCTATGGCTACACCTTC. Protein product: CASSWAGGSYGYTF.

V is TRBV5-1 and J is TRBJ2-3, with a weak D call TRBD2 (6 bases). The CDR3 contains 15 residues. V was cut by 6 bases and J by 5 bases, with 19 bases left in between. Per the germline V gene, CDR1 is SGHRS and CDR2 is YFSETQ. CDR3 in DNA: TGCGCCAGCACCCCGGGGGACGGAGAAGGAGATACGCAGTATTTT. This encodes CASTPGDGEGDTQYF.

V usage is TRBV6-6 and J usage is TRBJ2-1; 7 nucleotides match TRBD2. From germline, CDR1 is MNHNY and CDR2 SVGAGI (reference sequence). V lost 6 bases and J lost 9; bases outside the gene matches: 8. The CDR3 has 13 amino acids. The CDR3 nucleotides read TGTGCCAGCAGCCCCCGGGGGGTCAGTGAGCAGTTCTTC. This gives the protein CASSPRGVSEQFF.

This CDR3 reads CASSPARTSGAYNEQFF. The CDR3 bases are TGTGCCAGTAGCCCAGCTCGGACTAGCGGGGCCTACAATGAGCAGTTCTTC. The genes are TRBV19 and TRBJ2-1, with 12 bases identical to TRBD2. The CDR3 totals 17 residues. With 6 bases clipped from V and 2 bases from J, the junction kept 8 bases outside the gene matches. Germline CDR1 is LNHDA and CDR2 is SQIVND (reference sequence).

This rearrangement joins TRBV14 to TRBJ1-4, with 8 bases lining up with TRBD1. V shed 3 bases, J shed 3 bases, and the junction held 6 bases outside the gene matches. This CDR3 has 16 residues. CDR1 SGHDN and CDR2 FVKESK come from the germline V gene. The CDR3 here is CASSHHDRGANEKLFF. CDR3 bases: TGTGCCAGCAGCCATCACGACAGGGGTGCTAATGAAAAACTGTTTTTT.

The chain couples TRBV18 to TRBJ2-7; 11 nucleotides match TRBD2. J gave up 2 bases and V 4 bases, and 7 bases lay outside the gene matches. Germline CDR1 is KGHSH and CDR2 is LQKENI. This CDR3 has 16 residues. CDR3 nucleotide sequence: TGTGCCAGCTCACGAAGCACTAGCGGGAGACCCTACGAGCAGTACTTC. It encodes CASSRSTSGRPYEQYF.

The chain carries TRBV7-9 and TRBJ1-3; no clear D. Germline V gene lookup returns CDR1 SEHNR and CDR2 FQNEAQ (reference sequence). This CDR3 has 16 residues. Trimming stripped 4 bases from V and 14 bases from J, with 27 bases between. CDR3 sequence (DNA): TGTGCCAGCAGCTCCTATGCCGCCCGCGAGGGCCGGGCCTTATATTTT. This translates into CASSSYAAREGRALYF.

The V gene is TRBV5-1, the J gene TRBJ2-6, with 9 bases lining up with TRBD1. Unmatched junction bases numbered 12, after V lost 0 bases and J lost 2 bases. The CDR3 has 20 amino acids. Germline loops: CDR1 SGHRS, CDR2 YFSETQ. This CDR3 is CASSLEGVGQGFPGANVLTF. Written as DNA, the CDR3 is TGCGCCAGCAGCTTGGAGGGCGTGGGACAGGGTTTCCCTGGGGCCAACGTCCTGACTTTC.

V usage is TRBV19 and J usage is TRBJ1-2; weak D call: TRBD1 (5 bases). V lost 7 bases and J lost 8, with 17 bases in between. The CDR3 covers 13 residues. The germline V gene encodes CDR1 LNHDA and CDR2 SQIVND (reference sequence). The CDR3 DNA sequence: TGTGCCAGTAAGCGGAGGGCACGGGACGGCTACACCTTC. Translated: CASKRRARDGYTF.

The genes are TRBV18 and TRBJ1-5, with a tentative D call TRBD1 (6 bases). V lost 3 bases, J lost 1 base, and 10 bases lay in between. The germline V gene has CDR1 KGHSH and CDR2 LQKENI. This CDR3 spans 15 amino acids. CDR3 in amino acids: CASSPRTASNQPQHF. Written as DNA, the CDR3 is TGTGCCAGCTCACCCAGGACAGCGAGCAATCAGCCCCAGCATTTT.

V gene TRBV5-1 combines with J gene TRBJ1-3; D gene unclear. The germline gives CDR1 SGHRS, CDR2 YFSETQ. The CDR3 loop spans 16 amino acids. V lost 0 bases and J 0 bases, leaving 10 bases between the germline ends. The CDR3 region is CASSLAGVPSGNTIYF. The CDR3 DNA follows: TGCGCCAGCAGCTTGGCCGGGGTGCCCTCTGGAAACACCATATATTTT.